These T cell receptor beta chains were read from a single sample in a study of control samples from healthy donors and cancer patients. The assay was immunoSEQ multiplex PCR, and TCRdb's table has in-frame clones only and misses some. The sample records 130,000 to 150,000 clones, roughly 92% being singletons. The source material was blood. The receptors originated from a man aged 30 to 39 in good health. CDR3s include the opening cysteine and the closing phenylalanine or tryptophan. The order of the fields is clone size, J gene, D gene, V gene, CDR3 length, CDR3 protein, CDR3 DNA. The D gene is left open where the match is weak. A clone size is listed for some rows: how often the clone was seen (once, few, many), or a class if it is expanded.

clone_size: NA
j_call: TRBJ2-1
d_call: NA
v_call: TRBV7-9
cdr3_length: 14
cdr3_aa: CASSLSTTGVEQFF
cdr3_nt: TGTGCCAGCAGCTTGAGCACGACAGGCGTTGAGCAGTTCTTC

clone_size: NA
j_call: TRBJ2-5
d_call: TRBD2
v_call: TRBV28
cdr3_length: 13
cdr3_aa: CASGLAGGVTQYF
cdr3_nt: TGTGCCAGCGGACTAGCGGGAGGGGTGACCCAGTACTTC

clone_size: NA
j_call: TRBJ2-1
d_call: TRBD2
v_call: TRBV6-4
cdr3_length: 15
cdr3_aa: CASSDIAGAGNEQFF
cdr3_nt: TGTGCCAGCAGTGACATAGCGGGAGCGGGCAATGAGCAGTTCTTC

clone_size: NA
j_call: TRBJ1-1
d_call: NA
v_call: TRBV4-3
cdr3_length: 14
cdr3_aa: CASSQRAMNTEAFF
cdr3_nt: TGCGCCAGCAGCCAAAGGGCGATGAACACTGAAGCTTTCTTT

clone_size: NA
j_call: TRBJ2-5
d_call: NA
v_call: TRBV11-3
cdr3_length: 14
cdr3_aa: CASSFSRESLPQYF
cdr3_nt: TGTGCCAGCAGCTTTTCGAGGGAGAGCCTGCCCCAGTACTTC

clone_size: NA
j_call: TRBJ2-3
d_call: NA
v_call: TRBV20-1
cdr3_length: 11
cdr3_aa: CSANPTDTQYF
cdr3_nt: TGCAGTGCTAATCCCACAGATACGCAGTATTTT

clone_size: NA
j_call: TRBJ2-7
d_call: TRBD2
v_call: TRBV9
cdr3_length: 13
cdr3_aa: CASSNGLAYEQYF
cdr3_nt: TGTGCCAGCAGCAACGGACTAGCTTACGAGCAGTACTTC

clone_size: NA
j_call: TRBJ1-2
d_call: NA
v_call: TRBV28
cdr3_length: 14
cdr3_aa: CASSAKLRRYGYTF
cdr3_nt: TGTGCCAGCAGTGCCAAACTTCGGCGTTATGGCTACACCTTC

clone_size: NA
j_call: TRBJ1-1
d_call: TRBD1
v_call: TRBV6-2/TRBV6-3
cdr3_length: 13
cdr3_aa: CASSRVRDSRAFF
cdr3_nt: TGTGCCAGCAGTCGAGTAAGGGACAGTCGGGCTTTCTTT

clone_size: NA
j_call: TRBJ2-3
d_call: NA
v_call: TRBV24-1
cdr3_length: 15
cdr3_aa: CATSDLQTDTDTQYF
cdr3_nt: TGTGCCACCAGTGATTTGCAGACCGACACAGATACGCAGTATTTT

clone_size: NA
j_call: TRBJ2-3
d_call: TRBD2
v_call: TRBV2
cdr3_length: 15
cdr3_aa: CASSVAGGAGDTQYF
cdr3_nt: TGTGCCAGCAGTGTTGCGGGAGGGGCGGGAGATACGCAGTATTTT

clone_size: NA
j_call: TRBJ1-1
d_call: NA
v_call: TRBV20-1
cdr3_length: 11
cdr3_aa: CSARGGGEAFF
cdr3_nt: TGCAGTGCTAGAGGGGGGGGTGAAGCTTTCTTT

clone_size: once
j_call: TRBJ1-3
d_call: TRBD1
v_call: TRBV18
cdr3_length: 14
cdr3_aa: CASSQQGSGNTIYF
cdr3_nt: TGTGCCAGCTCGCAACAGGGGTCTGGAAACACCATATATTTT

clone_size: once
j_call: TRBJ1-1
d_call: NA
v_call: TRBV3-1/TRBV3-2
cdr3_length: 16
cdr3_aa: CASSQDSGQMNTEAFF
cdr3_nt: TGTGCCAGCAGCCAAGATTCAGGACAAATGAACACTGAAGCTTTCTTT

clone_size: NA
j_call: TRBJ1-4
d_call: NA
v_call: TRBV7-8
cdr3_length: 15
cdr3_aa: CASSFSALRSEKLFF
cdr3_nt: TGTGCCAGCAGCTTTTCAGCACTACGCTCGGAAAAACTGTTTTTT

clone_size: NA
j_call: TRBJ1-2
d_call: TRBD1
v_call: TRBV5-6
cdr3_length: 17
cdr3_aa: CASSLAGPTGYDYGYTF
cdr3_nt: TGTGCCAGCAGCTTGGCCGGCCCGACAGGGTATGACTATGGCTACACCTTC

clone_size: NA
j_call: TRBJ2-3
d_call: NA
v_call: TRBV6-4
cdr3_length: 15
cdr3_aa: CASSESPAATDTQYF
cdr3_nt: TGTGCCAGCAGTGAGTCTCCAGCGGCCACAGATACGCAGTATTTT

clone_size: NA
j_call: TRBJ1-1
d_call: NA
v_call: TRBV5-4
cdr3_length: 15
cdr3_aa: CASSLGLGLNTEAFF
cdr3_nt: TGTGCCAGCAGCTTGGGGTTGGGGTTGAACACTGAAGCTTTCTTT

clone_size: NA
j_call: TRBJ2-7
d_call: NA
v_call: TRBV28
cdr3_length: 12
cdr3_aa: CASKRATYEQYF
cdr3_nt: TGTGCCAGCAAGCGGGCCACCTACGAGCAGTACTTC

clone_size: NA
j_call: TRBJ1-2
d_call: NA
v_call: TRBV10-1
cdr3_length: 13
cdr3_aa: CASSDHSPYGYTF
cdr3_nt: TGCGCCAGCAGTGATCACAGCCCCTATGGCTACACCTTC

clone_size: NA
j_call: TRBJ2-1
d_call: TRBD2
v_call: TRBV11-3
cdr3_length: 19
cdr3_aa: CASSPRLAGEGRADNEQFF
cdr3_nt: TGTGCCAGCAGCCCCCGTCTAGCGGGAGAGGGCCGCGCGGACAATGAGCAGTTCTTC

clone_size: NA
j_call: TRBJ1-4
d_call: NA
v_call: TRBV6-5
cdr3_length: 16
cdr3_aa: CASSYSPPRINEKLFF
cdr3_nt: TGTGCCAGCAGTTACTCCCCTCCGCGTATTAATGAAAAACTGTTTTTT

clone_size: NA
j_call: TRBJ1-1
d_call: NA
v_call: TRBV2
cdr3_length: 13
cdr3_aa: CARTQESNTEAFF
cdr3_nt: TGTGCCAGAACTCAGGAAAGCAACACTGAAGCTTTCTTT

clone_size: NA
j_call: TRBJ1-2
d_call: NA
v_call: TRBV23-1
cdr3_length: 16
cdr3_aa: CASSHPPRGAYYGYTF
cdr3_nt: TGCGCCAGCAGTCATCCCCCGCGGGGCGCGTACTATGGCTACACCTTC

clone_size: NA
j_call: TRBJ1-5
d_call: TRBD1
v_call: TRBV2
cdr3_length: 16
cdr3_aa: CASRERTGGRFKPQHF
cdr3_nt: TGTGCCAGCAGGGAGAGGACAGGAGGGAGGTTTAAGCCCCAGCATTTT

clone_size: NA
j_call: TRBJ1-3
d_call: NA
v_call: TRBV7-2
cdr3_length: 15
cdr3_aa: CASSPPPGSGNTIYF
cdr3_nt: TGTGCCAGCAGCCCTCCTCCGGGATCTGGAAACACCATATATTTT

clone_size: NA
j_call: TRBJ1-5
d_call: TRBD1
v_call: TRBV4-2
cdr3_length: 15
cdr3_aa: CASSQEDRSYQPQHF
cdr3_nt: TGTGCCAGCAGCCAAGAGGACAGGAGTTATCAGCCCCAGCATTTT

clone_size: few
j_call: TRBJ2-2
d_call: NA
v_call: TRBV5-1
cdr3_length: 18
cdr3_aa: CASSYHFRRLNNTGELFF
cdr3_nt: TGCGCCAGCAGCTACCACTTCCGGAGACTAAACAACACCGGGGAGCTGTTTTTT

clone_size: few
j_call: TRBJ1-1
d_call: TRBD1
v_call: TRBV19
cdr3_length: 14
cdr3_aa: CASSIGTGATEAFF
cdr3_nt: TGTGCCAGTAGTATCGGGACAGGGGCCACTGAAGCTTTCTTT

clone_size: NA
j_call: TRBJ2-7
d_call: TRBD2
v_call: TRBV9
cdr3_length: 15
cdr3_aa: CASSVSGGLSYEQYF
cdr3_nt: TGTGCCAGCAGCGTCTCGGGGGGGCTGTCCTACGAGCAGTACTTC

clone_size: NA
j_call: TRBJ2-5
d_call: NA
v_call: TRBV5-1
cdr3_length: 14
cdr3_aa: CASSLYEGMETQYF
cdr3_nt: TGCGCCAGCAGCTTGTATGAGGGGATGGAGACCCAGTACTTC

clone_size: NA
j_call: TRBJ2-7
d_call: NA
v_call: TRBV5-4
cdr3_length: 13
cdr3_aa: CASSSGGHYEQYF
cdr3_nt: TGTGCCAGCAGCTCGGGCGGGCACTACGAGCAGTACTTC

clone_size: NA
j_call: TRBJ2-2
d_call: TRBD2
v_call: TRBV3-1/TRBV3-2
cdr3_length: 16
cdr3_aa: CASSHSGTSATGELFF
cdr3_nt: TGTGCCAGCAGCCACTCCGGGACTAGCGCGACCGGGGAGCTGTTTTTT

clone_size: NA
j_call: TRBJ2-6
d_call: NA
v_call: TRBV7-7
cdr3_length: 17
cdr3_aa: CASSLVDSSSGANVLTF
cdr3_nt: TGTGCTAGCAGCTTGGTCGACAGCAGCTCTGGGGCCAACGTCCTGACTTTC

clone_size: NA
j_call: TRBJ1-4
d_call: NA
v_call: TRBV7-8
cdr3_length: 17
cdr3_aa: CASSSRWDTRGGEKLFF
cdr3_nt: TGTGCCAGCAGCTCACGGTGGGACACCAGAGGGGGTGAAAAACTGTTTTTT

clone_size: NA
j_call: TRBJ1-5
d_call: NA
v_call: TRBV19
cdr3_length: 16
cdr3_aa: CASSIEGGRINQPQHF
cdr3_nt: TGTGCCAGTAGTATCGAGGGGGGCAGGATCAATCAGCCCCAGCATTTT

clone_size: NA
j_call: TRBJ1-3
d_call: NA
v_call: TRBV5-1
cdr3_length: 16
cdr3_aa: CASSLVADGSGNTIYF
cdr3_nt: TGCGCCAGCAGCTTGGTGGCAGATGGCTCTGGAAACACCATATATTTT

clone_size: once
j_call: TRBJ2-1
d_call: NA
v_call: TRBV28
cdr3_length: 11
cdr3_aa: CASRASHEQFF
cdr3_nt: TGTGCCAGCAGGGCTAGCCATGAGCAGTTCTTC

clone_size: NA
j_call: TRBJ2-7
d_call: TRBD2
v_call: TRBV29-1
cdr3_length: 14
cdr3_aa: CSVCLSGRSYEQYF
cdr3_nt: TGCAGCGTTTGCTTGAGCGGGAGGTCCTACGAGCAGTACTTC

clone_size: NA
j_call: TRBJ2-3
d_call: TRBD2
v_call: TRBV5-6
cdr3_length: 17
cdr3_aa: CASSLGLAAVSTDTQYF
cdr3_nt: TGTGCCAGCAGCTTGGGCCTAGCGGCCGTAAGCACAGATACGCAGTATTTT

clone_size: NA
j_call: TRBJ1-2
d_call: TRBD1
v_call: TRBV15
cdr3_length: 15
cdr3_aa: CATSRVRDRDGGYTF
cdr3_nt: TGTGCCACCAGCAGAGTAAGGGACAGGGACGGCGGCTACACCTTC

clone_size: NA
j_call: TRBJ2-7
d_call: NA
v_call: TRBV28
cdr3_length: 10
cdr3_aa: CASGGWEQYF
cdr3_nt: TGTGCCAGCGGCGGGTGGGAGCAGTACTTC

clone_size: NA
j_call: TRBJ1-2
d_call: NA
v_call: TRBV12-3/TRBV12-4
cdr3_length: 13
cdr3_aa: CASRGGGDYGYTF
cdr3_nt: TGTGCCAGCCGGGGGGGCGGAGACTATGGCTACACCTTC

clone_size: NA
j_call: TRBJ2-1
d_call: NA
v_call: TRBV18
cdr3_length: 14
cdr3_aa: CASSDARSYNEQFF
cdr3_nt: TGTGCCAGCTCAGACGCTCGCTCCTACAATGAGCAGTTCTTC

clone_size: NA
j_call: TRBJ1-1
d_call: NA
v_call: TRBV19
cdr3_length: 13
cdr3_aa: CASSIIPNTEAFF
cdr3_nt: TGTGCCAGTAGTATTATACCGAACACTGAAGCTTTCTTT

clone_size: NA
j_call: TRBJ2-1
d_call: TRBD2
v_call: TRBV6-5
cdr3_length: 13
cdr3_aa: CAGGAGERNEQFF
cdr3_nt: TGTGCCGGGGGAGCGGGAGAGAGGAATGAGCAGTTCTTC

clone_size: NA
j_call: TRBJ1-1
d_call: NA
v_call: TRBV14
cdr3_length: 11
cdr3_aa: CASSRNSEAFF
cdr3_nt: TGTGCCAGCAGCCGCAACAGTGAAGCTTTCTTT

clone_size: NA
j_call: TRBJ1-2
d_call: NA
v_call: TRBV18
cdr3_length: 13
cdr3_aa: CASSPGGTYGYTF
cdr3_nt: TGTGCCAGCTCACCGGGGGGGACCTATGGCTACACCTTC

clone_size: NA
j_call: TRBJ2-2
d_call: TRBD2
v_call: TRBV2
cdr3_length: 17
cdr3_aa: CASFRGRTSGTTGELFF
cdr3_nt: TGTGCCAGCTTCCGGGGCCGGACTAGCGGTACAACCGGGGAGCTGTTTTTT

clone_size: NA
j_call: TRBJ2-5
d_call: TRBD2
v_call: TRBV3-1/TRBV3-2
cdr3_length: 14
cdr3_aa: CASSLAGRQETQYF
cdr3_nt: TGTGCCAGCAGCCTAGCGGGCCGCCAAGAGACCCAGTACTTC

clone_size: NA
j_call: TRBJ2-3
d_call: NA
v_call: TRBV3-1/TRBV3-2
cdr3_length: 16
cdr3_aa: CASSQAPGGPTDTQYF
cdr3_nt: TGTGCCAGCAGCCAAGCCCCCGGGGGCCCCACAGATACGCAGTATTTT

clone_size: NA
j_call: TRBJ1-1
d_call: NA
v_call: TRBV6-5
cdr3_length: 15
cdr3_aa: CASSYSTRMNTEAFF
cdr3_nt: TGTGCCAGCAGTTACTCGACCCGCATGAACACTGAAGCTTTCTTT

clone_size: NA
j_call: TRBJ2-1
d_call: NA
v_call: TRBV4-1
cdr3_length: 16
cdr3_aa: CASSQFVGAAYNEQFF
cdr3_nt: TGCGCCAGCAGCCAGTTTGTCGGGGCCGCCTACAATGAGCAGTTCTTC

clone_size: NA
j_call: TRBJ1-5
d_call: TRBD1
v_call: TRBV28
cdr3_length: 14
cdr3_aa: CASSPDRGYQPQHF
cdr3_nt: TGTGCCAGCAGCCCAGACAGGGGATATCAGCCCCAGCATTTT